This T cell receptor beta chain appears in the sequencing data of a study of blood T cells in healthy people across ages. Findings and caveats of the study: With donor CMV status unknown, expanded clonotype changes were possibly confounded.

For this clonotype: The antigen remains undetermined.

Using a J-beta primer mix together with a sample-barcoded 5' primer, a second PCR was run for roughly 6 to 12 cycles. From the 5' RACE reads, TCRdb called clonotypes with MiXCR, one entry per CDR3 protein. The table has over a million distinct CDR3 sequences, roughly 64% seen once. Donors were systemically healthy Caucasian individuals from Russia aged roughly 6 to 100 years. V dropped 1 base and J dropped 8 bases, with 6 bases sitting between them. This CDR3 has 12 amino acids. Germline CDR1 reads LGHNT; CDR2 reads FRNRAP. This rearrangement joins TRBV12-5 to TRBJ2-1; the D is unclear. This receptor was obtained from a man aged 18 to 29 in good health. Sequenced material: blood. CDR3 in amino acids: CASGLGYDEQFF. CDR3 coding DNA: TGTGCTAGTGGTTTGGGGTACGATGAGCAGTTCTTC.